A single TCR beta chain is shown here with its context. Its specificity is not known. The data were obtained in a study of cytomegalovirus exposure and HLA in healthy donors. Germline CDR1 KGHSH, CDR2 LQKENI. This CDR3 region has 15 residues. After removal of 5 bases from V and 0 bases from J, the junction contained 1 base not matched to a gene. The study, taken as a whole, reports: Later analysis suggested links between common viral pathogens and several top significant clusters. TRBV6-2, TRBV6-3 and other indistinguishable V segments were excluded. Researchers reported from a later analysis that most CMV-associated TCR beta chains appeared HLA-restricted. Across donors, sequencing depth was assumed by presence/absence analyses to be roughly uniform.

Primers for the PCR totalled 60 Vbeta and 13 Jbeta. The method was immunoSEQ multiplex PCR; TCRdb's version includes in-frame clones alone and lacks a portion of them. This table holds approximately 280,000 clones, roughly 90% found once. Material for sequencing was PBMCs. The V gene is TRBV18, the J gene TRBJ2-5; 12 bases are a match to TRBD2. The sequence derives from a man aged 35-49 years in good health and CMV-seropositive. The CDR3 coding sequence is TGTGCCAGCTCAAGGACTAGCGGGAACCAAGAGACCCAGTACTTC. It codes for CASSRTSGNQETQYF.